This T cell receptor (beta chain) was retrieved from a study of shared clonotypes between healthy human individuals (TCRdb year 2020). As for the study more broadly: The cohort included three men and a couple of women between 18 and 49 years of age. The study deeply sequenced blood TCR repertoires of 5 or 6 healthy adults to estimate repertoire size and the extent of clonotype sharing between individuals. To increase sequencing depth and limit assay-specific biases, TCR repertoire library preparation and sequencing were carried out by different laboratories using diverse techniques. For each donor, CD4 naive and CD4 memory were each given three plates, CD8 naive was given two plates, and CD8 memory was given one plate. Between about 0.94 and 8.9 billion PBMCs per donor were obtained by leukapheresis.

Overall results and qualifications from the work: Pairwise subsampling indicated that sequencing depth was expected to affect the degree of clonotype sharing among donors. Roughly 5% of naive CD4, 3.5% of naive CD8, 2.3% of memory CD4, and 0.4% of memory CD8 clonotypes were shared across several donors. Clonotypes shared by all four sorted-subset donors showed higher generation probabilities than non-shared clonotypes. The small number of donors limited the genetic and exposure-history diversity represented. Naive subsets generally had larger estimated clonotype richness than memory subsets did. Only blood was sampled, and tissue TCR repertoires likely differ from those in blood. Incomplete sequencing was indicated by rarefaction of sorted-subset datasets, despite the large sequencing depth.

The germline V gene encodes CDR1 SEHNR and CDR2 FQNEAQ (reference sequence). The CDR3 goes from the cysteine to the phenylalanine over 13 residues. Only CDR3 DNA is held: 39 bases, read in frame from base 1. Relative to germline, V is 10 bases shorter and J is 2 bases shorter, with 11 bases between their ends. Using the deep immunoSEQ assay, TCR CDR3 regions were amplified from genomic DNA by multiplex PCR. Genomic DNA extracted from each cell subset was distributed evenly over all wells of several immunoSEQ 96-well plates, and each plate served as one replicate. For sorted subsets, 150 to 200 ng genomic DNA, equal to 25,000 to 35,000 T cell genomes, was loaded into each replicate PCR. The purified libraries were quantified using a Qubit 3.0 fluorometer, sized with a Bioanalyzer 2100, and then quantified again using the KAPA Library Quantification kit. Every immunoSEQ 96-well plate was sequenced on a dedicated single-read 150-cycle Illumina NextSeq 550 flow cell. On the authors' methods: The immunoSEQ output contained only junctional sequences without quality scores, so filtering could not match that applied to full-length reads. Sequences were annotated with PyIR, a Python wrapper for IgBLAST v1.9, and V/J genes and CDR3 were assigned using IMGT germline references. Any read was removed if the V/J assignment was weak (E-value above 1e-6), the CDR3 was missing, or the read contained stop codons, out-of-frame junctions, or ambiguous translated residues. V3J clonotypes were defined as sequences sharing the same inferred V gene, J gene, and CDR3 amino acid sequence. To compute the percentage overlap between repertoires, the number of shared unique clonotypes was divided by the size of the smaller repertoire. Three approaches were used to assess repertoire richness: RTK rarefaction, the Chao1 estimator, and Recon v2.1 estimates of unobserved clonotypes. OLGA was used to compute generation probabilities for all TCRbeta clonotypes that the gDNA method yielded from a handful of donors. TCRdb stores this immuneACCESS table with in-frame sequences only. Part of the clones is absent; in the studies checked, under half of the shortfall reflects unresolved V genes, and no reason is known for the rest. The V and J calls and clone size come from that table; D and trimming were worked out from the DNA. For this sample the table gives more than 550,000 clones, of which over 55% were detected only once. The ten largest clones add up to approximately 1.7% of the sample.

As for this clone: Its antigen has not been determined. No much larger clone is present one base from it, and per-base qualities are unavailable.

Healthy HIV-negative adults with no recently reported acute infections or vaccinations were included as donors. Every donor was a Caucasian adult living in Nashville, Tennessee, USA. CD4+ T cells were enriched by magnetic negative selection; naive cells were then positively selected on CD45RA, and the negative fraction formed the memory subset. Blood was collected by leukapheresis, and PBMCs were isolated by Ficoll-Histopaque density gradient centrifugation and then cryopreserved in liquid nitrogen vapor phase. Analytical flow cytometry was used to check the purity and quantity of each magnetically sorted T cell population. Each sorted fraction had its genomic DNA isolated and then quantified by UV absorbance on a Nanodrop 2000c.

Rearrangement joined TRBV7-9 to TRBJ2-2, with the D gene too uncertain to name. The sample comprised memory CD4+ T cells sorted from blood. Taken with the paper, the label for cell subset or site translates to: CD45RA-negative fraction. This clonotype was sampled from a woman aged 30 to 39 in good health. The DNA sequence is as follows: TGTGCCACCGGTGGGAAAAACACCGGGGAGCTGTTTTTT. Its coded protein is CATGGKNTGELFF.